Described below is a single T cell receptor (beta chain) sequence and its context. Its antigen remains unidentified. Per the authors' pipeline: A typical sample had 95,000 to 100,000 TCRs, with roughly 20,000 to 690,600 overall. A single record per CDR3 protein comes from TCRdb applying MiXCR to the RACE reads. These V and J calls are TCRdb output, not the study's own analysis. The profile shows approximately 60,000 distinct CDR3 sequences, about a tenth of them singletons. The data were obtained in a study of human T cells and chemical hapten exposure. Study-wide background: 0.01% DPC was applied to the upper back in patch tests, which were read at 6 days. Points from the study as a whole: Among TCRs, those above 1 in 1000 frequency were unaffected by DPC sensitization. As the donors had alopecia, their immune response may differ from healthy people's.

The germline V gene has CDR1 SGHRS and CDR2 YFSETQ. The V end was cut by 0 bases, the J end by 2 bases, with 10 bases between. This CDR3 is 15 amino acids long. Time point here: patch test 1, 2 weeks after DPC sensitization. Treatment denoted: therapeutic diphenylcyclopropenone sensitization with weekly scalp DPC. Sequencing used whole blood, obtained in connection with sensitization to the hapten diphenylcyclopropenone (DPC). The clonotype originates from a woman between 40 and 50 years old with alopecia areata. Some clones in this sample may be carry-over from other donors' samples. The V and J genes are TRBV5-1 and TRBJ2-3; D gene ambiguous. The CDR3 nucleotides are TGCGCCAGCAGCTTGGTTGGCGGAACCACAGATACGCAGTATTTT. Translated: CASSLVGGTTDTQYF.